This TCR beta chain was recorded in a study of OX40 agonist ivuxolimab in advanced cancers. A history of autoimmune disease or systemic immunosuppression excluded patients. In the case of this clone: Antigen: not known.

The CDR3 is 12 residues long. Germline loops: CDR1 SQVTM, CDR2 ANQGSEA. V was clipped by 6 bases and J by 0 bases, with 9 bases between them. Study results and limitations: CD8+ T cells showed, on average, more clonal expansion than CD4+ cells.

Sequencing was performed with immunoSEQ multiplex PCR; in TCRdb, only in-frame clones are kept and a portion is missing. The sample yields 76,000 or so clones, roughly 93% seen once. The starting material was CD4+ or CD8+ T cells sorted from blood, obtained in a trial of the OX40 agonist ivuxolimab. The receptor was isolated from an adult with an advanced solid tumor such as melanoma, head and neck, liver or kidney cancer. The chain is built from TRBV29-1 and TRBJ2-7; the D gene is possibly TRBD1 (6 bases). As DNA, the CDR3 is TGCAGCGTGTTACAGGGCTCCTACGAGCAGTACTTC. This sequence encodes CSVLQGSYEQYF.